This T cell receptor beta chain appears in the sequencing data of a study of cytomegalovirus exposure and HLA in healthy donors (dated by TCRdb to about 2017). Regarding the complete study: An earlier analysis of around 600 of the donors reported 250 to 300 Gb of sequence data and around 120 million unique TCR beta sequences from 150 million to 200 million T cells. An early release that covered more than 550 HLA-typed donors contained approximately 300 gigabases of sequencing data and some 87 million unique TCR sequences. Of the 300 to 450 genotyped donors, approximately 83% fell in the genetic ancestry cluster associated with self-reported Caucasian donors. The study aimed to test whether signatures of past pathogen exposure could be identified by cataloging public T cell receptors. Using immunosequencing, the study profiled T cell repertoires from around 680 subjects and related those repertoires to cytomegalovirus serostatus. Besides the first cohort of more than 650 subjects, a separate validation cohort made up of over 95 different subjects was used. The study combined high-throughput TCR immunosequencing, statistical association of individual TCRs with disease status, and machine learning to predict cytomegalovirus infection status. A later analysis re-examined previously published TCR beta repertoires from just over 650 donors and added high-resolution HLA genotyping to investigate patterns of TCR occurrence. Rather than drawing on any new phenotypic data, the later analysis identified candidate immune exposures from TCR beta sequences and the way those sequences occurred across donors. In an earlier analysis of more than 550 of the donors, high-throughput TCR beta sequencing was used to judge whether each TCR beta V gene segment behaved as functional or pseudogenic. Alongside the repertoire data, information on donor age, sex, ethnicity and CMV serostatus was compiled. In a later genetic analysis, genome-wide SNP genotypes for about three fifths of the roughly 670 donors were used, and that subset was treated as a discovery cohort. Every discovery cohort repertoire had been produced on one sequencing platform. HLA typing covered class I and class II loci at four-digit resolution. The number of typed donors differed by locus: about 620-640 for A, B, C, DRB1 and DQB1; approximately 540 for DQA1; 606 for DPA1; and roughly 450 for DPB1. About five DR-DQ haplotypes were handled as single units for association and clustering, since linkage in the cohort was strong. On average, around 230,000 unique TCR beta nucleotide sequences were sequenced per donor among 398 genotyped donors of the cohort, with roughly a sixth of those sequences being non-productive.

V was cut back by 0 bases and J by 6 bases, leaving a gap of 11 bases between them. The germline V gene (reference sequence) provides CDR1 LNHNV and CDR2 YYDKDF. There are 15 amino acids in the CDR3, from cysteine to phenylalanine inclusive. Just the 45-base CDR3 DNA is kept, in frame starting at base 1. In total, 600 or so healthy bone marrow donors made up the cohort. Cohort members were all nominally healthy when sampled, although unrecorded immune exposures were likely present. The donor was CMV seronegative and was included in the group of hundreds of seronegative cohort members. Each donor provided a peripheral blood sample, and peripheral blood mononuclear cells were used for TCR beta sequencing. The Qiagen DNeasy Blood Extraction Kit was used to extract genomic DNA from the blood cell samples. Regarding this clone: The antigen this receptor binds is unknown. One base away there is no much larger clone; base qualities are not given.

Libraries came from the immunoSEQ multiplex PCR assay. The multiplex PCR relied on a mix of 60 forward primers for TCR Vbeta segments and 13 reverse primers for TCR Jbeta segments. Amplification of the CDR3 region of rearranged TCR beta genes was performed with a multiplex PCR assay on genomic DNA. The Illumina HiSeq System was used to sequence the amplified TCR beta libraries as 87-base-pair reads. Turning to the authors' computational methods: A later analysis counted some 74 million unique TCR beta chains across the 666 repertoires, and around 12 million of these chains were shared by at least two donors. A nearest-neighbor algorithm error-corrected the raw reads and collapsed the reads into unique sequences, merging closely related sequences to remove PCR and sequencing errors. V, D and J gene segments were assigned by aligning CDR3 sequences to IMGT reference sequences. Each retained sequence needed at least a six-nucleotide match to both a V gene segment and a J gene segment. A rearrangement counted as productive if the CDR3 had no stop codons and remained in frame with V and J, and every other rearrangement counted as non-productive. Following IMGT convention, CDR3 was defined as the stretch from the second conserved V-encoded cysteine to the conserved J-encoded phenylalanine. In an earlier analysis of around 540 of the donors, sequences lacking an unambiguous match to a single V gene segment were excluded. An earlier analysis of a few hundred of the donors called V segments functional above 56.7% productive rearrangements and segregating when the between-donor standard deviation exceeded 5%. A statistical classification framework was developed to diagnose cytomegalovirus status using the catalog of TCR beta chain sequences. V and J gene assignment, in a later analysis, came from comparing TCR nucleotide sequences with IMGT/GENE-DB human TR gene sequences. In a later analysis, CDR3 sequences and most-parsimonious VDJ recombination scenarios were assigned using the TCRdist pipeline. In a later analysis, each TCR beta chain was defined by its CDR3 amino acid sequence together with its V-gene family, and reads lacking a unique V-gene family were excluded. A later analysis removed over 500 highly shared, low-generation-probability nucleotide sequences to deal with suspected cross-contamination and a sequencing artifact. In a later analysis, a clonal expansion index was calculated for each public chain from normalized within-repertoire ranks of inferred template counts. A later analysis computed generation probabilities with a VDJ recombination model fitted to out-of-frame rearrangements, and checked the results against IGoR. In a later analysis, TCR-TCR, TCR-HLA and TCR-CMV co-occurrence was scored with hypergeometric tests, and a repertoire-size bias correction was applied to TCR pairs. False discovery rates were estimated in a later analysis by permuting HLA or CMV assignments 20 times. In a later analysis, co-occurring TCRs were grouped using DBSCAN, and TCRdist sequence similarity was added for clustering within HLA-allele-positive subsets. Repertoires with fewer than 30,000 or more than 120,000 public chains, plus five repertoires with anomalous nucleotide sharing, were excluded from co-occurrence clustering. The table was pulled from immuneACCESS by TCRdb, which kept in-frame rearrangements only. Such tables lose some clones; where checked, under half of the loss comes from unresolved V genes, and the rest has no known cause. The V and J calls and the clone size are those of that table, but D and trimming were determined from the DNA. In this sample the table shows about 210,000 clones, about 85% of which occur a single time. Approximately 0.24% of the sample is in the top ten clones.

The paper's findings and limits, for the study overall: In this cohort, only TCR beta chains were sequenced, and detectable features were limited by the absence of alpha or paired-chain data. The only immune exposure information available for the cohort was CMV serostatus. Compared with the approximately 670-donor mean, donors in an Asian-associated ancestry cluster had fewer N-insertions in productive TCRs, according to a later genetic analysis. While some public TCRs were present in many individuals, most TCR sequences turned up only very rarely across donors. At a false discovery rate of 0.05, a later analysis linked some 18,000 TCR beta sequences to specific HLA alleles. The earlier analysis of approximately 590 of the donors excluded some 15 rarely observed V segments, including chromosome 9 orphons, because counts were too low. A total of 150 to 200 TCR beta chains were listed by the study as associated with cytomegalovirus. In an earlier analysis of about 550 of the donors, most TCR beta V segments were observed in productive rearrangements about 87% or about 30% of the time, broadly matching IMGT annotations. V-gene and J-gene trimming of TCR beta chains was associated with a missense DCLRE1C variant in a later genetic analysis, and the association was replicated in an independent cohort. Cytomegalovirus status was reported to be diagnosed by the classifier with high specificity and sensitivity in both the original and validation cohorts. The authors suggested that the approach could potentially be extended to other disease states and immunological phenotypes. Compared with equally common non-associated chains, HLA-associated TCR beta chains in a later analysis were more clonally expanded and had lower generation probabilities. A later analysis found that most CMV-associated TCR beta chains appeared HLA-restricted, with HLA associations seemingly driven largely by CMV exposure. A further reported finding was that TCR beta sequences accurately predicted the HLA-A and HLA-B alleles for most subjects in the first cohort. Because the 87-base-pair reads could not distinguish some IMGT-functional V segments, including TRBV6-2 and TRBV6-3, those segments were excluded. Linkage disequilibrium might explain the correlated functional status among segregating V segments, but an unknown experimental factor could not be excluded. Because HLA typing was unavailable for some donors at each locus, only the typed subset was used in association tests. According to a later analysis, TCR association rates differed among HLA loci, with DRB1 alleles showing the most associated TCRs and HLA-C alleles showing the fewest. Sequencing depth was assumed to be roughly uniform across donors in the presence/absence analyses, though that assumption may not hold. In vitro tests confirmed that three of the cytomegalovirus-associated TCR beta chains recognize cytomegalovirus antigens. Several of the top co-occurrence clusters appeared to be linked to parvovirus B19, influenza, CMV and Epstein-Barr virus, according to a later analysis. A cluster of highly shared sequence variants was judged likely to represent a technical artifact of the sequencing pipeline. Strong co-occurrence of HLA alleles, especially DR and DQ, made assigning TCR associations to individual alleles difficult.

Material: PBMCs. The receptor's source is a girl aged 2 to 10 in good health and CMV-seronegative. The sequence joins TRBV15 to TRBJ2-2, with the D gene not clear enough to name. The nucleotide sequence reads TGTGCCACCAGCAGAGACGGGTATTCGTCCGGGGAGCTGTTTTTT. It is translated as CATSRDGYSSGELFF.